A selection of T cell receptor beta chains follows, all from one sample in a study of technical replicates of blood from several donors. Profiling relied on immunoSEQ multiplex PCR, and the TCRdb table lists in-frame clones only, not all of them. The table lists 70,000 to 75,000 clones, approximately 95% of them singletons. The sample comprised T cells isolated from PBMCs. The receptors derive from a human donor in good health. Both conserved end residues are part of each CDR3. Each record gives: D gene, J gene, V gene, clone size, CDR3 protein, CDR3 DNA. D genes are given only for firm matches. The size entry is marked missing in some rows and otherwise reads once, few, many or a size class.

>.|TRBJ1-1|TRBV4-1|.
CASSQGQHMNTEAFF
TGCGCCAGCAGCCAAGGACAGCACATGAACACTGAAGCTTTCTTT
>TRBD2|TRBJ2-3|TRBV28|.
CASSTGGTSADTQYF
TGTGCCAGCAGTACCGGGGGGACCAGCGCAGATACGCAGTATTTT
>TRBD1|TRBJ1-1|TRBV28|.
CASTRPGTGEAFF
TGTGCCAGCACTCGCCCGGGGACAGGGGAAGCTTTCTTT
>.|TRBJ1-3|TRBV7-2|.
CASRAPPGNTIYF
TGTGCCAGCAGAGCTCCCCCCGGAAACACCATATATTTT
>.|TRBJ1-1|TRBV6-5|.
CASSYGPTNTEAFF
TGTGCCAGCAGTTACGGTCCGACTAACACTGAAGCTTTCTTT
>TRBD2|TRBJ2-3|TRBV27|.
CASSFQREGGDTQYF
TGTGCCAGCAGTTTCCAGCGGGAGGGGGGAGATACGCAGTATTTT
>TRBD2|TRBJ2-4|TRBV4-1|.
CASSPLTSGPTGGRNIQYF
TGCGCCAGCAGCCCTCTGACTAGCGGACCTACTGGAGGAAGAAACATTCAGTACTTC
>TRBD2|TRBJ2-1|TRBV10-3|.
CAISDHTSGNNEQFF
TGTGCCATCAGTGATCATACTAGCGGAAACAATGAGCAGTTCTTC
>TRBD1|TRBJ1-2|TRBV25-1|.
CASSGLGRTGGGYGYTF
TGTGCCAGCAGTGGACTCGGCCGGACAGGGGGCGGCTATGGCTACACCTTC
>.|TRBJ2-3|TRBV19|once
CASSIILSSTDTQYF
TGTGCCAGTAGTATAATCCTTTCTAGCACAGATACGCAGTATTTT
>TRBD2|TRBJ2-3|TRBV10-3|.
CAILGSGLATSTDTQYF
TGTGCCATCCTGGGTTCGGGACTAGCCACTTCCACAGATACGCAGTATTTT
>.|TRBJ1-3|TRBV2|.
CASSEALWTQGNTIYF
TGTGCCAGCAGTGAAGCGCTTTGGACACAAGGAAACACCATATATTTT
>.|TRBJ2-7|TRBV5-1|once
CASSLDHSGEQYF
TGCGCCAGCAGCTTGGACCACTCTGGCGAGCAGTACTTC
>TRBD1|TRBJ2-1|TRBV18|.
CASSPSSTGTGKLDEQFF
TGTGCCAGCTCACCCTCCTCGACAGGGACAGGGAAATTGGATGAGCAGTTCTTC
>.|TRBJ2-4|TRBV4-2|.
CASSQDEGGGGNIQYF
TGTGCCAGCAGCCAAGACGAAGGGGGTGGTGGAAACATTCAGTACTTC
>TRBD1|TRBJ2-1|TRBV6-1|once
CASTLTGQGINEQFF
TGTGCCAGCACCTTGACGGGACAGGGTATTAATGAGCAGTTCTTC
>TRBD1|TRBJ2-2|TRBV10-3|.
CAISGGQALNTGELFF
TGTGCCATCAGTGGAGGACAGGCCCTGAACACCGGGGAGCTGTTTTTT
>.|TRBJ2-5|TRBV5-4|.
CASSGNQTVKETQYF
TGTGCCAGCAGCGGTAATCAAACGGTAAAAGAGACCCAGTACTTC
>.|TRBJ2-7|TRBV7-5|.
CVRRTEVYEQYF
TGTGTCAGAAGGACAGAGGTCTACGAGCAGTACTTC
>TRBD1|TRBJ1-2|TRBV6-1|.
CASSGATGILGYTF
TGTGCCAGCAGTGGCGCGACAGGGATTTTGGGCTACACCTTC
>TRBD1|TRBJ1-3|TRBV18|.
CASSATGGFSGNTIYF
TGTGCCAGCTCAGCTACAGGGGGCTTCTCTGGAAACACCATATATTTT
>.|TRBJ2-1|TRBV19|.
CASSSDEQFF
TGTGCCAGTAGTAGCGATGAGCAGTTCTTC
>TRBD2|TRBJ2-1|TRBV27|once
CASSLIAGGLYNEQFF
TGTGCCAGCAGTTTAATAGCGGGGGGCCTCTACAATGAGCAGTTCTTC
>.|TRBJ1-5|TRBV4-1|.
CASSQGSVSNQPQHF
TGCGCCAGCAGCCAAGGGTCGGTTAGCAATCAGCCCCAGCATTTT
>.|TRBJ2-7|TRBV10-3|.
CAISEATGYLLEQYF
TGTGCCATCAGTGAGGCCACAGGGTACTTGCTCGAGCAGTACTTC
>.|TRBJ2-7|TRBV28|.
CASSLPGYEQYF
TGTGCCAGCAGTTTACCAGGGTACGAGCAGTACTTC
>.|TRBJ2-7|TRBV28|.
CASTSAGSSYEQYF
TGTGCCAGCACCTCGGCGGGGAGCTCCTACGAGCAGTACTTC
>TRBD1|TRBJ1-6|TRBV9|.
CASSSHVRTGGTGSPLHF
TGTGCCAGCAGCTCACACGTCCGGACAGGGGGCACGGGTTCACCCCTCCACTTT
>TRBD1|TRBJ2-7|TRBV28|.
CASSPGQGPYEQYF
TGTGCCAGCAGTCCGGGACAGGGACCCTACGAGCAGTACTTC
>.|TRBJ1-1|TRBV18|.
CASSPPGGTEAFF
TGTGCCAGCTCACCGCCAGGTGGGACTGAAGCTTTCTTT
>.|TRBJ2-1|TRBV2|.
CASSRRVRADEQFF
TGTGCCAGCAGTCGGAGGGTGCGGGCCGATGAGCAGTTCTTC
>.|TRBJ1-4|TRBV27|.
CASSLNWARGENEKLFF
TGTGCCAGCAGTTTAAACTGGGCTCGGGGGGAAAATGAAAAACTGTTTTTT
>TRBD2|TRBJ2-1|TRBV11-2|once
CASSRSGGRFSSYNEQFF
TGTGCCAGCAGCCGTAGCGGGGGGCGTTTCAGCTCCTACAATGAGCAGTTCTTC
>.|TRBJ1-5|TRBV7-9|.
CASSLYFPNGNQPQHF
TGTGCCAGCAGCTTATACTTCCCGAATGGCAATCAGCCCCAGCATTTT
>.|TRBJ1-1|TRBV5-6|.
CASSLIGRGNTEAFF
TGTGCCAGCAGCCTTATAGGGAGGGGGAACACTGAAGCTTTCTTT
>TRBD2|TRBJ2-7|TRBV28|.
CASSSLLLAGGYEQYF
TGTGCCAGCAGTTCCCTACTTCTAGCGGGCGGTTACGAGCAGTACTTC
>.|TRBJ2-7|TRBV6-1|.
CASSKLTYEQYF
TGTGCCAGCAGTAAACTGACCTACGAGCAGTACTTC
>.|TRBJ2-6|TRBV19|.
CASSIAQIGANVLTF
TGTGCCAGTAGTATAGCCCAGATCGGGGCCAACGTCCTGACTTTC
>.|TRBJ2-4|TRBV11-3|.
CASSLDQGRTIQYF
TGTGCCAGCAGCTTAGATCAGGGTCGGACCATTCAGTACTTC
>.|TRBJ2-7|TRBV5-6|.
CASSLAGVTYEQYF
TGTGCCAGCAGCTTGGCGGGAGTCACCTACGAGCAGTACTTC
>TRBD1|TRBJ2-2|TRBV19|.
CASSTRTGGAPGELFF
TGTGCCAGTAGTACCAGAACAGGGGGCGCTCCCGGGGAGCTGTTTTTT
>.|TRBJ1-3|TRBV6-1|.
CASSEVTDHTGNTIYF
TGTGCCAGCAGTGAAGTTACAGACCATACTGGAAACACCATATATTTT
>TRBD2|TRBJ2-1|TRBV13|.
CASSTSGNEQFF
TGTGCCAGCTCGACTAGCGGCAATGAGCAGTTCTTC
>.|TRBJ1-3|TRBV19|.
CASSPDTNSGNTIYF
TGTGCCAGTAGTCCAGACACAAACTCTGGAAACACCATATATTTT
>.|TRBJ2-2|TRBV12-5|.
CASGLVVRENTGELFF
TGTGCTAGTGGTTTGGTCGTCAGGGAGAACACCGGGGAGCTGTTTTTT
>TRBD1|TRBJ1-1|TRBV11-2|.
CASSLERTHRRQGGEAFF
TGTGCCAGCAGCTTAGAACGCACCCACCGAAGGCAGGGGGGCGAAGCTTTCTTT
>TRBD1|TRBJ1-2|TRBV5-4|.
CASSQVNRGLNYGYTF
TGTGCCAGCAGCCAGGTTAATAGGGGGCTTAACTATGGCTACACCTTC